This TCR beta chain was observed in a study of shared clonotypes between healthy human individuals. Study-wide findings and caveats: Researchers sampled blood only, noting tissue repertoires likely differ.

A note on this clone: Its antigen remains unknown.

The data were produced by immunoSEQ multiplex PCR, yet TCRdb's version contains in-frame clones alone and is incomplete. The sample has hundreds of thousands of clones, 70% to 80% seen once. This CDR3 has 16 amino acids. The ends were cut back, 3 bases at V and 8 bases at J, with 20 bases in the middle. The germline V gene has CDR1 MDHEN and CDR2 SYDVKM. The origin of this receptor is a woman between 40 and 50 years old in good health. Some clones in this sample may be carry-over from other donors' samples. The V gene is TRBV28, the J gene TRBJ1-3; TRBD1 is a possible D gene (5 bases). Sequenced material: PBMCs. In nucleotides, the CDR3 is TGTGCCAGCAGTTTGTTCCGGGACCCCACCCCGGACACCATATATTTT. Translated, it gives CASSLFRDPTPDTIYF.